What follows are 13 T cell receptor beta chains derived from one specimen sequenced in a study of blood T cells in healthy people across ages. Through a sample-barcoded 5' primer and a J-beta primer mix, a second PCR was run for roughly 6 to 12 cycles. One entry per CDR3 protein results from TCRdb running MiXCR on the 5' RACE reads. The data hold about 650,000 distinct CDR3 sequences, with more than 45% observed a single time. Sequences were obtained from blood. These receptors came from a woman at least 80 years old in good health.

This clonotype has ten or more counts. The J gene is TRBJ2-1, the V gene TRBV2, with 8 bases aligning to TRBD1. J gave up 1 base and V 1 base, and 3 bases lay outside the gene matches. The CDR3 totals 16 residues. The germline gives CDR1 SNHLY, CDR2 FYNNEI. DNA of the CDR3: TGTGCCAGCAGTGAAGGGACAGGGAGGTCCTACAATGAGCAGTTCTTC. Translation: CASSEGTGRSYNEQFF.

J is TRBJ2-7 and V is TRBV4-3; maybe TRBD1 (6 bases). CDR3 length: 16 amino acids. Trimming left V 2 bases short and J 5 bases short, with 19 bases between. Germline CDR1 and CDR2: LGHNA and YSLEER. The CDR3 sequence: CASSQYTGQGQDEQYF. The CDR3 DNA sequence: TGCGCCAGCAGCCAATACACCGGGCAGGGGCAGGACGAGCAGTACTTC.

The chain employs TRBV25-1 and TRBJ1-4, with 8 bases that match TRBD1. Germline V gives CDR1 MGHDK, CDR2 SYGVNS. This CDR3 is built from 15 residues. V was pared by 3 bases and J by 8 bases, with 8 bases of the junction left unmatched. DNA of the CDR3: TGTGCCAGCAGTGATCCGGGACAGGCGTCGGAAAAACTGTTTTTT. This encodes CASSDPGQASEKLFF.

The chain has TRBV5-5 and TRBJ1-2; the match to TRBD1 covers 7 bases. The germline V gene has CDR1 SGHKS and CDR2 YYEKEE (reference sequence). The CDR3 extends over 14 amino acids. The ends lost 4 bases at V and 4 bases at J; junction bases unmatched: 7. The CDR3 reads CASSVTGMSYGYTF. CDR3 in DNA: TGTGCCAGCAGCGTGACAGGGATGAGCTATGGCTACACCTTC.

This clonotype was seen a handful of times. The rearrangement joins TRBV7-2 to TRBJ2-7, with D uncertain. The CDR3 loop spans 15 amino acids. With 1 base removed from V and 3 bases from J, the gap between germline ends came to 13 bases. The germline V gene has CDR1 SGHTA and CDR2 FQGNSA. The chain's CDR3 is CASSLGAEPIYEQYF. CDR3 DNA sequence: TGTGCCAGCAGCTTAGGCGCGGAGCCGATCTACGAGCAGTACTTC.

Details on this clonotype: Since a much larger clone is just one base distant, this may be a read error. The chain is built from TRBV5-1 and TRBJ2-5; D is uncertain. Germline V gives CDR1 SGHRS, CDR2 YFSETQ. The CDR3 contains 12 residues. Trimming removed 7 bases from V and 5 bases from J, with 12 bases in between. The CDR3 DNA follows: TGCGCCAGCGGCTCGGAAGGGGAGACCCAGTACTTC. Its translation is CASGSEGETQYF.

The CDR3 sequence is CASSPTTSGRGETQYF. The CDR3, as DNA: TGTGCCAGCAGCCCAACCACTAGCGGGAGAGGAGAGACCCAGTACTTC. The gene calls are TRBV3-1 and TRBJ2-5; TRBD2 matches at 11 bases. The trim removed 4 bases at V and 4 bases at J, leaving 8 bases unmatched. Germline CDR1 reads LGHDT; CDR2 reads YNNKEL (reference sequence). The CDR3 extends over 16 amino acids.

V usage is TRBV12-3 or TRBV12-4 and J usage is TRBJ2-1; D not resolved. The CDR3 is made up of 14 amino acids. With 1 base removed from V and 9 bases from J, the gap between germline ends came to 13 bases. DNA of the CDR3: TGTGCCAGCAGTTTAGGTGTCCCCCCGGGTGAGCAGTTCTTC. Protein product: CASSLGVPPGEQFF.

The J gene is TRBJ2-1, the V gene TRBV9; 12 bases match TRBD2. The ends lost 0 bases at V and 7 bases at J; junction bases unmatched: 2. This CDR3 has 15 residues. CDR1 is SGDLS and CDR2 is YYNGEE in the germline V gene. The CDR3 bases are TGTGCCAGCAGCGTAGGACTAGCGGGAGTTAATGAGCAGTTCTTC. This gives the protein CASSVGLAGVNEQFF.

This clonotype was recorded at least ten times. This chain links TRBV6-6 with TRBJ1-6, with TRBD1 as a possible D gene (5 bases). Trimming removed 7 bases from V and 11 bases from J, with 18 bases in between. Germline V gene sequence: CDR1 MNHNY, CDR2 SVGAGI (reference sequence). The CDR3 totals 14 residues. The CDR3 loop is CASTNEGSGAPLHF. The CDR3 nucleotides read TGTGCCAGCACCAACGAGGGGTCCGGAGCACCCCTCCACTTT.

This clonotype was detected only a few times. The chain carries TRBV5-1 and TRBJ2-2; 9 bases match TRBD1. The CDR3 spans 16 residues. Germline V gives CDR1 SGHRS, CDR2 YFSETQ. The V segment lost 4 bases and the J segment 5 bases; nucleotides outside the gene matches: 9. CDR3 DNA: TGCGCCAGCAGCCGTGGACAGGGGCTTCTGACCGGGGAGCTGTTTTTT. Protein: CASSRGQGLLTGELFF.

V and J are TRBV24-1 and TRBJ1-1; perhaps TRBD1 as D (5 bases). The CDR3 totals 14 residues. In germline, CDR1 is KGHDR, CDR2 SFDVKD. The ends were cut back, 4 bases at V and 5 bases at J, with 13 bases in the middle. CDR3 nucleotides: TGTGCCACCAGTGAGGAGCCGACAGTTACTGAAGCTTTCTTT. Residues: CATSEEPTVTEAFF.

This clonotype was detected many times. This rearrangement joins TRBV12-3 or TRBV12-4 to TRBJ2-1; 11 bases align to TRBD2. The V and J ends lost 3 bases and 5 bases, in that order; junction bases with no gene match: 3. The CDR3 extends over 15 amino acids. CDR3 in amino acids: CASSFLAGGHNEQFF. The CDR3 DNA reads TGTGCCAGCAGTTTCCTAGCGGGGGGTCACAATGAGCAGTTCTTC.